A single T cell receptor (beta chain) is shown here with its context. The CDR3 runs 16 residues. Trimming removed 0 bases from V and 8 bases from J, with 14 bases in between. Germline values: CDR1 MNHEY, CDR2 SVGEGT. The sample belongs to a study of Ad26.COV2.S vaccination and SARS-CoV-2 variants. Sequenced by immunoSEQ multiplex PCR; TCRdb stores in-frame clones only, minus some. Counted here are around 310,000 clones, approximately 87% occurring once; the ten biggest clones make up around 5.5%. Noted treatment: around 19 received Ad26.COV2.S at low or high dose, single or two shots; about five received placebo; per-sample allocation not given. It was on day 63 after the first vaccine or placebo injection that samples were taken.

The TCR originated in a person aged 18 to 65 who received the Ad26.COV2.S COVID-19 vaccine or a placebo. The chain carries TRBV6-2 or TRBV6-3 and TRBJ1-6, with a tentative D call TRBD1 (5 bases). Sequenced material: peripheral blood, taken in a trial of Ad26.COV2.S vaccine versus placebo. The CDR3 loop reads CASSYSTQGEDSPLHF. CDR3 sequence (DNA): TGTGCCAGCAGTTACTCGACTCAGGGTGAGGATTCACCCCTCCACTTT.